This section outlines one T cell receptor beta chain sequence together with its context. The CDR3 loop spans 14 amino acids. Trimming removed 2 bases from V and 4 bases from J, with 11 bases in between. CDR1 is LGHNA, CDR2 YNFKEQ, per germline. TCRdb's table, derived via immunoSEQ multiplex PCR, lists solely in-frame clones and lacks some. The data show about 160,000 clones, with approximately 80% seen just once and about 3.7% held by the top ten. The data were obtained in a study of blood T cell repertoires in COVID-19. The sequenced sample was PBMCs or T cells enriched from blood (not recorded which). This TCR came from a woman aged 60-75 years who had recovered from COVID-19. This rearrangement joins TRBV4-2 to TRBJ1-1; D call uncertain. CDR3 bases: TGTGCCAGCAGCCAATCAGGCGTCAGCACTGAAGCTTTCTTT. Its translation is CASSQSGVSTEAFF.